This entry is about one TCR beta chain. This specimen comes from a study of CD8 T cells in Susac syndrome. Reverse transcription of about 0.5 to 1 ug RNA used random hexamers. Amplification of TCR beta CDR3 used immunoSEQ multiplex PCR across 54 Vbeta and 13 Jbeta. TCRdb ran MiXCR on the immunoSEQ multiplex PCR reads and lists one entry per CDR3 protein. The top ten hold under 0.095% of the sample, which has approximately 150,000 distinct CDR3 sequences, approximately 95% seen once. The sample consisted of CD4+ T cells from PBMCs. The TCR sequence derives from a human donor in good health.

The CDR3 region has the DNA TGCGCCAGCAGCTTCGGGACTAGCGTTTTCTCCTACGAGCAGTACTTC. Translated: CASSFGTSVFSYEQYF. The rearrangement joins TRBV5-1 to TRBJ2-7, with 10 positions matching TRBD2. This CDR3 spans 16 amino acids. The trim removed 2 bases at V and 0 bases at J, leaving 5 bases unmatched. Per the germline V gene, CDR1 is SGHRS and CDR2 is YFSETQ.